These 23 T cell receptor beta chains originate from one sample sequenced in a study of breast tumors, draining lymph nodes, adjacent tissues. TCRdb processed the multiplex PCR reads anew with MiXCR; each CDR3 protein has one entry. The data contain approximately 230,000 distinct CDR3 sequences, under 40% of them singletons. Samples came from axillary lymph nodes draining the breast cancer. Material for sequencing was axillary lymph node tissue. The receptors come from a female donor with breast cancer. Some clones in this sample may be carry-over from other donors' samples.

The sample holds a few counts of this clonotype. This chain joins TRBV6-2 or TRBV6-3 and TRBJ2-3; 8 bases align to TRBD1. Germline V gives CDR1 MNHEY, CDR2 SVGEGT. This CDR3 is 13 amino acids long. J gave up 5 bases and V 6 bases, and 4 bases lay outside the gene matches. CDR3 sequence (DNA): TGTGCCAGCAGGCGACAGGGGAGAGATACGCAGTATTTT. Protein: CASRRQGRDTQYF.

This clonotype was recorded at least ten times. The V call is TRBV7-2, the J call TRBJ2-3; no clear D gene. This CDR3 spans 14 amino acids. Germline CDR1 and CDR2: SGHTA and FQGNSA. The V and J ends lost 5 bases and 1 base respectively, with 10 bases between them. The CDR3 DNA reads TGTGCCAGCAGCACCCACACCGGCACAGATACGCAGTATTTT. It encodes CASSTHTGTDTQYF. Using reference TRBV7-2 and TRBJ2-3 for the parts outside the CDR3, the full variable domain is GAGVSQSPSNKVTEKGKDVELRCDPISGHTALYWYRQSLGQGLEFLIYFQGNSAPDKSGLPSDRFSAERTGGSVSTLTIQRTQQEDSAVYLCASSTHTGTDTQYFGPGTRLTVL.

This clonotype appeared many times. J is TRBJ2-1 and V is TRBV7-2; maybe TRBD1 (6 bases). The CDR3 has 13 residues. Germline V CDR1 and CDR2: SGHTA, FQGNSA. Trimming took off 5 bases at V and 6 bases at J, with 11 bases between the two ends. CDR3 bases: TGTGCCAGCAGCAGCCGGGACACCAATGAGCAGTTCTTC. Its protein is CASSSRDTNEQFF.

V gene TRBV28 combines with J gene TRBJ2-7; 9 bases agree with TRBD1. Germline V gene data show CDR1 as MDHEN and CDR2 as SYDVKM. The CDR3 spans 14 residues. The V gene end was trimmed by 7 bases and the J gene end by 2 bases; junction bases not matched to a gene: 6. The CDR3 loop reads CASKETGGTYEQYF. The DNA of the CDR3 is TGTGCCAGCAAAGAGACAGGGGGAACCTACGAGCAGTACTTC. The entire variable domain, with the rest obtained from reference TRBV28 and TRBJ2-7, is as follows: DVKVTQSSRYLVKRTGEKVFLECVQDMDHENMFWYRQDPGLGLRLIYFSYDVKMKEKGDIPEGYSVSREKKERFSLILESASTNQTSMYLCASKETGGTYEQYFGPGTRLTVT.

This clonotype was detected ten times or more. The chain couples TRBV7-2 to TRBJ2-7; D is perhaps TRBD1 (5 bases). Germline CDR1 is SGHTA and CDR2 is FQGNSA. The V end lost 5 bases, the J end lost 6 bases, and 20 bases lay between the germline ends. The CDR3 has 15 residues. The CDR3 loop reads CASSLQGQVLAEQYF. Written as DNA, the CDR3 is TGTGCCAGCAGCCTTCAGGGTCAAGTTCTGGCCGAGCAGTACTTC.

The chain links TRBV4-1 to TRBJ2-5, with 7 bases matching TRBD1. CDR1 is MGHRA, CDR2 YSYEKL, per germline. The CDR3 loop spans 15 amino acids. Unmatched junction bases numbered 6, after V lost 3 bases and J lost 2 bases. CDR3 sequence: CASSQGRQGQETQYF. The CDR3 DNA reads TGCGCCAGCAGCCAGGGTAGACAGGGTCAAGAGACCCAGTACTTC.

The genes are TRBV6-4 and TRBJ2-1; the D gene could be TRBD1 or TRBD2 (5 bases each). This CDR3 contains 15 residues. V lost 6 bases and J 3 bases, leaving 15 bases between the germline ends. Germline V lookup: CDR1 MRHNA, CDR2 SNTAGT. The CDR3, as DNA: TGTGCCAGCAGACGTACGGCAGGGAGCTACAATGAGCAGTTCTTC. It yields the protein CASRRTAGSYNEQFF.

This clonotype was seen a few times. A much larger clone sits a single nucleotide away, making a read error possible. The CDR3 loop is CASRHDLEVPYEQYF. The CDR3 DNA follows: TGTGCCAGCAGACACGACCTGGAGGTCCCGTACGAGCAGTACTTC. V and J are TRBV12-3 or TRBV12-4 and TRBJ2-7; tentatively, D is TRBD2 (5 bases). CDR3 length: 15 residues. Trimming removed 6 bases at V and 4 bases at J, with 19 bases between.

This clonotype showed up just a few times. The germline gene is not matched at one end of the junction; a read error may be the cause. This sequence joins TRBV5-1 and TRBJ2-5, with D perhaps matching TRBD1 (7 bases). The CDR3 sequence is 15 residues long. Germline V lookup: CDR1 SGHRS, CDR2 YFSETQ. Here the CDR3 reads CASSRGTEYHETQYF. CDR3 nucleotides: TGCGCCAGCAGCCGGGGGACAGAGTACCACGAGACCCAGTACTTC.

This clonotype came up many times. V gene TRBV2 combines with J gene TRBJ2-3; 8 nucleotides line up with TRBD1. This CDR3 spans 13 amino acids. V shed 9 bases, J shed 1 base, and the junction held 3 bases outside the gene matches. Germline CDR1 reads SNHLY; CDR2 reads FYNNEI. The CDR3 DNA follows: TGTGCCAGATCGACAGGGGGCACAGATACGCAGTATTTT. Amino acid sequence: CARSTGGTDTQYF.

This clonotype was found many times. This chain uses TRBV10-2 with TRBJ2-7; either TRBD1 or TRBD2 may fit D (5 bases each). V dropped 6 bases and J dropped 5 bases, with 17 bases sitting between them. This CDR3 is 14 amino acids long. Germline V gives CDR1 WSHSY, CDR2 SAAADI. The CDR3 DNA follows: TGCGCCAGCAGCCGACGGGGACCGGGGAACGAGCAGTACTTC. Its translation: CASSRRGPGNEQYF.

This clonotype has at least ten counts. An end of the junction differs from the germline gene, which may be a read error. V usage is TRBV7-8 and J usage is TRBJ1-6, with 7 bases that match TRBD1. Germline assignment: CDR1 SGHVS and CDR2 FQNEAQ. The CDR3 contains 18 residues. CDR3 in amino acids: CASSLGRQGYSYNPPLHF. For the CDR3, the DNA is TGTGCCAGCAGCTTAGGGAGACAGGGATATTCCTATAATCCACCCCTCCACTTT.

In this sample, this clonotype turned up many times. This sequence joins TRBV7-3 and TRBJ2-5; D is possibly TRBD2 (6 bases). Trimming took 5 bases from V and 2 from J, leaving 12 bases between them. Germline V gene sequence: CDR1 SGHTA, CDR2 FQGTGA. This CDR3 has 14 residues. CDR3 region: CASSPSRGQETQYF. CDR3 bases: TGTGCCAGCAGCCCCTCCCGGGGGCAAGAGACCCAGTACTTC.

Regarding this clonotype: This may stem from a read error, because a much larger clone lies one nucleotide away. The chain is built from TRBV11-1 and TRBJ2-1; 8 nucleotides match TRBD2. Per germline, CDR1 SGHAT and CDR2 FQDESV (reference sequence). The CDR3 totals 15 residues. DNA of the CDR3: TGTGCCAGCGGCTTAGGGCGGGGGGCCCACAATGAGCAGTTCTTC. Its protein product is CASGLGRGAHNEQFF.

Of note for this clonotype: This sequence may be a read error, since a much larger clone differs from it by one base. The final CDR3 position lacks the conserved phenylalanine or tryptophan, pointing to a likely read error. The rearrangement joins TRBV14 to TRBJ2-7; tentative D call: TRBD1 (6 bases). The V end lost 2 bases, the J end lost 2 bases, and 7 bases lay between the germline ends. The CDR3 covers 13 residues. The germline V gene has CDR1 SGHDN and CDR2 FVKESK. The CDR3 loop reads CASSQTGPYEQYS. The CDR3 nucleotides are TGTGCCAGCAGCCAAACAGGGCCCTACGAGCAGTACTCC.

This clonotype was seen more than once but under ten times. The chain combines TRBV6-5 with TRBJ1-4; possible D gene TRBD1, 5 bases. The V end was cut by 6 bases, the J end by 8 bases, with 13 bases between. The CDR3 runs to 13 residues. Per germline, CDR1 MNHEY and CDR2 SVGAGI. The CDR3 protein is CASRGFKGEKLFF. The CDR3 DNA is TGTGCCAGCAGAGGATTTAAGGGGGAAAAACTGTTTTTT.

There are many counts of this clonotype. This sequence joins TRBV10-2 and TRBJ2-1; the match to TRBD2 covers 14 bases. Trimming at V came to 7 bases and at J to 6 bases, leaving 2 bases not matched to a gene. This CDR3 has 14 residues. Germline V gives CDR1 WSHSY, CDR2 SAAADI. CDR3 sequence reads: CASTGLAGGNEQFF. CDR3 in DNA: TGCGCCAGCACTGGACTAGCGGGAGGCAATGAGCAGTTCTTC.

At least ten counts were recorded for this clonotype. The chain is built from TRBV4-1 and TRBJ2-7, with TRBD1 identical over 7 bases. This CDR3 is 17 amino acids long. CDR1 and CDR2 from the germline V gene are MGHRA and YSYEKL. Trimming cost V 1 base and J 2 bases; bases outside gene matches: 11. CDR3 nucleotide sequence: TGCGCCAGCAGCCAAGGCATAGACAGGGCAGGGGCCTACGAGCAGTACTTC. It codes for CASSQGIDRAGAYEQYF.

This clonotype was observed at least ten times. The CDR3, as DNA: TGTGCCAGCAGTTACGCGGGACAGGGCTACAATGAGCAGTTCTTC. Residues: CASSYAGQGYNEQFF. The gene calls are TRBV6-6 and TRBJ2-1; TRBD1 matches 9 bases. Germline CDR1 and CDR2: MNHNY and SVGAGI (reference sequence). The CDR3 totals 15 residues. V trimming: 2 bases; J trimming: 3 bases; junction bases outside the gene matches: 2.

This clonotype was recorded at least ten times. V usage is TRBV5-5 and J usage is TRBJ1-2, with D possibly TRBD1 on 6 matching bases. Germline CDR1 and CDR2: SGHKS and YYEKEE (reference sequence). Trimming removed 4 bases at V and 6 bases at J, with 16 bases between. This CDR3 region has 14 residues. The CDR3 bases are TGTGCCAGCAGCCCTTGGGGGGGCGAAGATGGCTACACCTTC. Protein: CASSPWGGEDGYTF. The full variable domain, completed using reference TRBV5-5 and TRBJ1-2, is DAGVTQSPTHLIKTRGQQVTLRCSPISGHKSVSWYQQVLGQGPQFIFQYYEKEERGRGNFPDRFSARQFPNYSSELNVNALLLGDSALYLCASSPWGGEDGYTFGSGTRLTVV.

This clonotype was counted at least ten times. The chain has TRBV7-9 and TRBJ2-1; D remains unclear. The CDR3 has 12 amino acids. Between the trimmed V and J ends, which lost 6 bases and 7 bases, there was a span of 10 bases. CDR1 is SEHNR, CDR2 FQNEAQ, per germline (reference sequence). The CDR3 DNA reads TGTGCCAGCAGACCAGGTGGGAATGAGCAGTTCTTC. Translating it yields CASRPGGNEQFF.

As DNA, the CDR3 is TGTGCCATCAGTGAGTCGGACAGGGGGTTGGGGACTGAAGCTTTCTTT. This encodes CAISESDRGLGTEAFF. The chain joins TRBV10-3 to TRBJ1-1; 10 bases align to TRBD1. The germline CDR1 and CDR2 sequences are ENHRY and SYGVKD. V shed 0 bases and J 5 bases; nucleotides not matched to a gene: 6. The CDR3 extends over 16 amino acids.

The J gene is TRBJ2-3, the V gene TRBV2; no clear D. V lost 4 bases and J lost 2, with 16 bases in between. The CDR3 spans 16 residues. Germline V lookup: CDR1 SNHLY, CDR2 FYNNEI. Here the CDR3 DNA reads TGTGCCAGCAGTGGGGAACCCTACGAGACCACAGATACGCAGTATTTT. Its protein is CASSGEPYETTDTQYF.